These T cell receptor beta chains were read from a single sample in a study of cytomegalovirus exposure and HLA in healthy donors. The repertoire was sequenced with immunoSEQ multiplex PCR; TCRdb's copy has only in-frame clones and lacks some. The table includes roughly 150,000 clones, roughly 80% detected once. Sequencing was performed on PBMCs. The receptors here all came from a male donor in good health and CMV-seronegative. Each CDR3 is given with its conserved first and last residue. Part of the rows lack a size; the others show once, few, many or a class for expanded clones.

CDR3 protein: CASSVSGSTDTQYF
clone size: .
J gene: TRBJ2-3
V gene: TRBV9

CDR3 protein: CSVESFWAGTLTSSNKETQYF
clone size: .
J gene: TRBJ2-5
V gene: TRBV29-1

CDR3 protein: CASSSPGGGYTF
clone size: .
J gene: TRBJ1-2
V gene: TRBV6-5

CDR3 protein: CASSTDSFRYEQYF
clone size: .
J gene: TRBJ2-7
V gene: TRBV18

CDR3 protein: CASSLGGGQGTQYF
clone size: .
J gene: TRBJ2-5
V gene: TRBV5-6

CDR3 protein: CASSAAGGAYEQYF
clone size: .
J gene: TRBJ2-7
V gene: TRBV9

CDR3 protein: CASSPVRGFAGELFF
clone size: once
J gene: TRBJ2-2
V gene: TRBV5-1

CDR3 protein: CASSEQGIGTEAFF
clone size: .
J gene: TRBJ1-1
V gene: TRBV19

CDR3 protein: CASSIGTSADTQYF
clone size: .
J gene: TRBJ2-3
V gene: TRBV25-1

CDR3 protein: CASSYSGQGGDTQYF
clone size: .
J gene: TRBJ2-3
V gene: TRBV6-6

CDR3 protein: CASSLVGTGSPDTQYF
clone size: .
J gene: TRBJ2-3
V gene: TRBV5-1

CDR3 protein: CASSPGLAGGPGEQFF
clone size: .
J gene: TRBJ2-1
V gene: TRBV6-6

CDR3 protein: CASSMGLDDVGHEQFF
clone size: .
J gene: TRBJ2-1
V gene: TRBV9

CDR3 protein: CASSISRSPNTGELFF
clone size: .
J gene: TRBJ2-2
V gene: TRBV19

CDR3 protein: CASSVTGSGANVLTF
clone size: .
J gene: TRBJ2-6
V gene: TRBV25-1

CDR3 protein: CASSLQETGFDYEQYF
clone size: .
J gene: TRBJ2-7
V gene: TRBV7-2

CDR3 protein: CAAGGRGQLANTEAFF
clone size: .
J gene: TRBJ1-1
V gene: TRBV7-9

CDR3 protein: CAISDRTGILNYGYTF
clone size: .
J gene: TRBJ1-2
V gene: TRBV10-3